This T cell receptor (beta chain) was sequenced during a study of cytomegalovirus exposure and HLA in healthy donors. Notes on this clone: Its antigen remains unidentified.

Points from the study as a whole: A later examination showed that TCR association rates differed by HLA locus, with DRB1 most and HLA-C fewest. It was shown in a later analysis that HLA-associated TCR beta chains were more clonally expanded than other, equally common chains.

PCR employed 60 Vbeta and 13 Jbeta primers. Authors' processing steps: Roughly 11 million shared chains were among the approximately 82 million unique TCR beta chains that a later analysis counted. TCRdb keeps only in-frame clones here, not all; method: immunoSEQ multiplex PCR. V and J calls and clone size are copied from that table; D and trimming were computed from the DNA. Its listing shows 150,000 to 200,000 clones. Germline assignment: CDR1 SGHVS and CDR2 FNYEAQ. The germline V and J ends were trimmed by 1 base and 6 bases, with 19 bases remaining between them. The CDR3 consists of 17 residues. The receptor was derived from a woman aged 55 to 70 in good health and CMV-seronegative. The chain joins TRBV7-6 to TRBJ1-5; D unclear. Sequencing input: PBMCs. The CDR3 bases are TGTGCCAGCAGCTTAGATCCCGTTGAGATAGTCGGTCAGCCCCAGCATTTT. Translation gives CASSLDPVEIVGQPQHF.